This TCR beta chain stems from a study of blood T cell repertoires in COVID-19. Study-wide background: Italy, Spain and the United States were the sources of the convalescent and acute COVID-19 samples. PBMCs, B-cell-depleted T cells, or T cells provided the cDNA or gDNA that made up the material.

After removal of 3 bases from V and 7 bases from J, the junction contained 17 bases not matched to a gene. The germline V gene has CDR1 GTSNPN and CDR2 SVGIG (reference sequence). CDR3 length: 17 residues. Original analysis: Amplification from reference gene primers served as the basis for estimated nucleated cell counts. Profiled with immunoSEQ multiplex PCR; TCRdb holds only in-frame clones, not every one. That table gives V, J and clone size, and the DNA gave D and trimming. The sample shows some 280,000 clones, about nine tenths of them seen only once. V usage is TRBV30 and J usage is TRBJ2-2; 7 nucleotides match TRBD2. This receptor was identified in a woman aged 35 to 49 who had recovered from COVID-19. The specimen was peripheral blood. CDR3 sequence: CAWRGEVWREIGGELFF. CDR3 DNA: TGTGCCTGGAGAGGGGAGGTGTGGCGGGAGATTGGCGGGGAGCTGTTTTTT. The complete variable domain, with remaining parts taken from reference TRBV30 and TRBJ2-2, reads SQTIHQWPATLVQPVGSPLSLECTVEGTSNPNLYWYRQAAGRGLQLLFYSVGIGQISSEVPQNLSASRPQDRQFILSSKKLLLSDSGFYLCAWRGEVWREIGGELFFGEGSRLTVL.